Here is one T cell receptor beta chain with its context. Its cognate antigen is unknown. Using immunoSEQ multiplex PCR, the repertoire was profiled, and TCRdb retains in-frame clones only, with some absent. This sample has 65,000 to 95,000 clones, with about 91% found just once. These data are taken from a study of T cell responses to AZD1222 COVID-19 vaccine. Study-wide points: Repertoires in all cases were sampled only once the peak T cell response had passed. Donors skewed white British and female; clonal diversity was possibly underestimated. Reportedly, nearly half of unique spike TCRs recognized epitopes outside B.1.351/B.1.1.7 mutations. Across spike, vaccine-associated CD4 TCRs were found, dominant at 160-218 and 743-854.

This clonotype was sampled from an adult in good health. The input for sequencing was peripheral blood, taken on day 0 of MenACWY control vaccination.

This CDR3 reads CASTNSYEQYF. CDR3 DNA sequence: TGTGCCAGCACCAACTCCTACGAGCAGTACTTC. The rearrangement joins TRBV27 to TRBJ2-7; D remains ambiguous. CDR1 MNHEY and CDR2 SMNVEV come from the germline V gene (reference sequence). The ends were cut back, 7 bases at V and 0 bases at J, with 4 bases in the middle. The CDR3 contains 11 residues.